Included here is one T cell receptor beta chain sequence, with context. Its antigen remains undetermined. No per-base quality is available; no much larger clone lies one base away. The record originates from a study of T cell responses to AZD1222 COVID-19 vaccine (dated by TCRdb to the early 2020s). Describing the broader study: AZD1222 recipients whose second dose came at about 4 weeks and those whose second dose came at about 12 weeks were combined into one group, since spike-specific TCR depth and breadth did not differ between the two schedules. TCR sequencing was performed for more than 230 trial participants, of whom about 200 were given two doses of AZD1222 and around 26 were given two doses of MenACWY control vaccine. Trial participants were enrolled by age into 18-55, 56-69 and 70-plus year subgroups, with roughly 150, 30 and 60 TCR-sequenced participants respectively. The full study reports these points: Spike-specific TCR breadth and depth rose significantly after two AZD1222 doses compared with day 0 and with MenACWY recipients. Only 5 to 7 AZD1222 recipients were SARS-CoV-2 seropositive at baseline, limiting conclusions about previously exposed vaccinees. The 56-69-year group was small, and its depth increase did not reach significance, likely because of low power. Because no day 14 peak-response samples were available, the repertoires could be characterized only after the peak T cell response. Most participants were white British and females outnumbered males, and the authors suggested that clonal diversity may have been underestimated. Epitopes outside the regions mutated in the B.1.351 and B.1.1.7 variants were reportedly recognized by nearly half of the unique spike-specific TCRs. The vaccine-associated CD4 TCRs covered the entire spike protein, and the dominant responses fell in regions 160-218 and 743-854.

The CDR3 regions of human TCRbeta chains were subjected to immunosequencing. In the source study's methods: Repertoire TCRs were checked for matches against a reference library of SARS-CoV-2-specific TCRs that had been generated using the MIRA antigen-specificity platform. Breadth was defined as the fraction of unique TCRs that were SARS-CoV-2-associated. Depth was defined as the fraction of total T cells that were SARS-CoV-2-associated. Using the MIRA data, every spike-specific TCR was mapped to the spike region that the TCR reacted to and assigned to either a CD4 or a CD8 class. Log10-transformed breadth and depth values were compared by one-way ANOVA with Sidak's multiple comparisons tests. TCRdb's version of the immuneACCESS table is confined to in-frame rearrangements and falls short of the full clone set. An unresolved V gene accounts for under half of the shortfall where checked; the remainder is of unknown origin. V and J calls and clone size follow that table, whereas D and trimming were derived from the DNA. Present in this sample are about 120,000 clones, approximately 90% of which were seen just once. 0.9% to 1.2% of the sample goes to the ten largest clones.

Reading the label with the study, this specimen's time point is: baseline before first vaccination. Vaccinee samples came from UK trials COV001 and COV002, including a single-blind randomized controlled phase 2/3 trial of AZD1222 (ChAdOx1 nCoV-19) in healthy adults. For TCRbeta chain sequencing, PBMC samples were collected from trial participants at day 0 and at day 28 after the second dose. Spanning cysteine to phenylalanine, the CDR3 consists of 13 amino acids. The DNA shown is the 39-base CDR3, in frame from base 1. Sequences MNHNS (CDR1) and SASEGT (CDR2) are obtained from the germline V gene. V loses 0 bases of germline sequence and J loses 5 bases, and the interval between the two ends is 7 bases.

Rearrangement joined TRBV6-1 to TRBJ1-1; the D gene assignment is ambiguous. The sample in question was peripheral blood, obtained on day 0 of AZD1222 vaccination. This TCR was sampled from an adult in good health. The encoded CDR3 is CASSEARATEAFF. The nucleotide sequence reads TGTGCCAGCAGTGAAGCTCGGGCTACTGAAGCTTTCTTT.